The 2 T cell receptor beta chains below were found in one sample sequenced in a study of T cells in localized non-small cell lung cancer. Generated by immunoSEQ multiplex PCR, the TCRdb table keeps only in-frame clones and is missing some. Of roughly 48,000 clones listed, approximately 80% are singletons. Specimen: peripheral blood, collected before any cancer treatment. The receptors shown here come from a man aged 35 to 69 with stage I squamous cell lung carcinoma.

This clone showed up just a few times. The J gene is TRBJ2-5, the V gene TRBV2; D tentatively reads TRBD1 or TRBD2 (5 bases each). Germline V gene data show CDR1 as SNHLY and CDR2 as FYNNEI. The CDR3 spans 13 residues. The germline V and J ends were trimmed by 6 bases and 5 bases, with 13 bases remaining between them. As DNA, the CDR3 is TGTGCCAGCAGACGGGGCATCCTGGAGACCCAGTACTTC. It yields the protein CASRRGILETQYF.

The rearrangement uses TRBV6-4 and TRBJ2-2; no firm D call. Trimming removed 2 bases from V and 4 bases from J, with 14 bases in between. The germline gives CDR1 MRHNA, CDR2 SNTAGT. This CDR3 is 16 amino acids long. The DNA for the CDR3 is TGTGCCAGCAGTGACGATGAAGGTAGTGGCACCGGGGAGCTGTTTTTT. Encoded protein: CASSDDEGSGTGELFF.